Described below is a single TCR beta chain sequence and its context. The antigen remains undetermined. The data were obtained in a study of T cell repertoires in cytomegalovirus infection. The overall study: A matching HLA type, together with CMV infection, was signaled by public TCR beta signatures. Study observations and caveats: CMV-specific TCR beta clonotypes restricted by HLA-C dominated the ex vivo response. The cumulative frequency of public TCR beta families distinguished individuals who carried CMV together with the relevant HLA.

This CDR3 has 15 amino acids. With 3 bases removed from V and 6 bases from J, the gap between germline ends came to 17 bases. CDR1 is SNHLY, CDR2 FYNNEI, per germline. TCRdb reprocessed the reads with MiXCR, giving one entry per CDR3 protein. The sample includes roughly 100,000 distinct CDR3 sequences, approximately 15% seen only once; the top ten take 6.5% to 9.5%. Material: PBMCs. The rearrangement uses TRBV2 and TRBJ1-2; perhaps TRBD1 as D (5 bases). The sequence was obtained from a human donor in good health (CMV status not recorded). Some clones in this sample may be carry-over from other donors' samples. Here the CDR3 reads CASSDRLGRSDGYTF. The CDR3 DNA is TGTGCCAGCAGTGATCGGTTGGGGCGCTCGGATGGCTACACCTTC.